Below are 19 T cell receptor beta chains sequenced from a single sample in a study of blood T cell repertoires in COVID-19 (TCRdb year 2020). The protocol used for the library was the immunoSEQ multiplex PCR assay. TCRdb took this table from immuneACCESS and kept in-frame rearrangements with V and J called. Such tables lack part of the clones; where checked against another copy, unresolved V genes explain under half of the gap, and the rest is unexplained. The sample has some 120,000 clones on record, 65% to 90% of them singletons. In total, the top ten clones hold over 25% of the sample. Sequencing was done on a sample of peripheral blood. The receptors stem from an elderly woman with acute or convalescent COVID-19.

This chain connects TRBV3-1 (or the pseudogene TRBV3-2) to TRBJ1-6; 7 positions match TRBD1. V lost 4 bases and J lost 5; bases outside the gene matches: 5. The germline V gene encodes CDR1 LGHDT and CDR2 YNNKEL (reference sequence). The CDR3 is 15 residues long. The CDR3 is CASSRQGLDNSPLHF. DNA of the CDR3: TGTGCCAGCAGCCGACAGGGCTTGGATAATTCACCCCTCCACTTT.

The chain employs TRBV2 and TRBJ2-1; the match to TRBD1 covers 8 bases. This CDR3 is 14 amino acids long. In germline, CDR1 is SNHLY, CDR2 FYNNEI. The V and J ends lost 4 bases and 10 bases, in that order; junction bases with no gene match: 9. CDR3: CASSGAGGFVEQFF. CDR3 DNA: TGTGCCAGCAGTGGCGCAGGGGGCTTTGTGGAGCAGTTCTTC.

The rearrangement uses TRBV19 and TRBJ1-6; 9 bases line up with TRBD1. V shed 6 bases, J shed 8 bases, and the junction held 11 bases outside the gene matches. In germline, CDR1 is LNHDA, CDR2 SQIVND (reference sequence). This CDR3 spans 16 amino acids. For the CDR3, the DNA is TGTGCCAGTAGAGATATTAGGACAGGGGATTATTCACCCCTCCACTTT. This gives the protein CASRDIRTGDYSPLHF.

The chain combines TRBV7-9 with TRBJ1-3; D not resolved. The V gene's germline CDR1 is SEHNR and CDR2 FQNEAQ (reference sequence). The CDR3 extends over 14 amino acids. V gave up 5 bases and J gave up 0 bases, with 8 bases separating them. The CDR3 DNA reads as TGTGCCAGCAGCCAGACAATCTCTGGAAACACCATATATTTT. Translation gives CASSQTISGNTIYF.

The chain combines TRBV28 with TRBJ1-1, with D maybe TRBD1 (5 bases). The V gene lost 6 bases and the J gene lost 0 bases, with 8 bases spanning the gap. The CDR3 sequence is 13 residues long. Germline lookup yields CDR1 MDHEN and CDR2 SYDVKM. This CDR3 reads CASRQVMNTEAFF. The CDR3 coding sequence is TGTGCCAGCAGACAGGTCATGAACACTGAAGCTTTCTTT.

The rearrangement joins TRBV18 to TRBJ2-5, with 7 bases aligning to TRBD1. This CDR3 has 15 amino acids. V lost 6 bases and J lost 2; bases outside the gene matches: 9. The germline CDR1 and CDR2 sequences are KGHSH and LQKENI. CDR3 nucleotides: TGTGCCAGCTCTCCGAGCTCAGGGGGTCAAGAGACCCAGTACTTC. Translating it yields CASSPSSGGQETQYF.

This chain uses TRBV3-1 (or the pseudogene TRBV3-2) with TRBJ2-2, with TRBD2 identical over 8 bases. Germline-derived CDR1 and CDR2 are LGHDT and YNNKEL (reference sequence). This CDR3 spans 14 amino acids. V lost 8 bases to trimming and J lost 5 bases; unmatched junction nucleotides: 7. In DNA, the CDR3 is TGTGCCAGCGCACGACGGGAGGGGACCGGGGAGCTGTTTTTT. This translates into CASARREGTGELFF.

The chain combines TRBV19 with TRBJ1-6; D is unresolved. There are 14 residues in the CDR3. Trimming removed 3 bases from V and 11 bases from J, with 14 bases in between. Germline CDR1 and CDR2: LNHDA and SQIVND (reference sequence). CDR3 residues: CASSIPKPTAPLHF. The CDR3 region has the DNA TGTGCCAGTAGTATCCCGAAACCAACAGCACCCCTCCACTTT.

The chain has TRBV5-6 and TRBJ2-7; TRBD1 aligns across 9 bases. After removal of 3 bases from V and 2 bases from J, the junction contained 3 bases not matched to a gene. The CDR3 extends over 14 amino acids. The germline V gene has CDR1 SGHDT and CDR2 YYEEEE. CDR3 sequence: CASSWGQGAYEQYF. The CDR3 DNA sequence: TGTGCCAGCAGCTGGGGACAGGGAGCCTACGAGCAGTACTTC.

The chain employs TRBV15 and TRBJ2-1; a weak D match, TRBD1 (6 bases). Per the germline V gene, CDR1 is LNHNV and CDR2 is YYDKDF (reference sequence). There are 13 residues in the CDR3. Deletions cut 6 bases from V and 8 bases from J, with 14 bases between. CDR3 bases: TGTGCCACCAGTCGTAGGGACATTGATGAGCAGTTCTTC. It specifies CATSRRDIDEQFF. The full variable domain, completed using reference TRBV15 and TRBJ2-1, is DAMVIQNPRYQVTQFGKPVTLSCSQTLNHNVMYWYQQKSSQAPKLLFHYYDKDFNNEADTPDNFQSRRPNTSFCFLDIRSPGLGDTAMYLCATSRRDIDEQFFGPGTRLTVL.

The V call is TRBV28, the J call TRBJ1-5, with D perhaps TRBD1 (6 bases). The CDR3 has 14 residues. The germline V gene has CDR1 MDHEN and CDR2 SYDVKM. The ends were cut back, 9 bases at V and 6 bases at J, with 18 bases in the middle. CDR3 amino acids: CASWQAGDGQPQHF. The CDR3, as DNA: TGTGCCAGTTGGCAGGCAGGGGATGGTCAGCCCCAGCATTTT.

The rearrangement joins TRBV2 to TRBJ2-1, with D perhaps TRBD2 (6 bases). Trimming shortened V by 2 bases and J by 9 bases, and 8 bases separated the two germline ends. There are 12 residues in the CDR3. Germline CDR1 and CDR2: SNHLY and FYNNEI. The CDR3 sequence is CASSETGGEQFF. As DNA, the CDR3 is TGTGCCAGCAGTGAAACCGGGGGTGAGCAGTTCTTC.

The CDR3 bases are TGCGCCAGCAGCTTGTTCATGGCAGCAGGGAGGGCGAACACTGAAGCTTTCTTT. It is translated as CASSLFMAAGRANTEAFF. The V and J genes are TRBV5-1 and TRBJ1-1; weak D call: TRBD1 (5 bases). Deletions cut 1 base from V and 1 base from J, with 20 bases between. There are 18 residues in the CDR3. Germline assignment: CDR1 SGHRS and CDR2 YFSETQ.

The rearrangement uses TRBV7-9 and TRBJ1-5; D is undetermined. CDR3 size: 13 residues. Looked up from germline, CDR1 is SEHNR and CDR2 is FQNEAQ (reference sequence). With 2 bases removed from V and 2 bases from J, the gap between germline ends came to 4 bases. DNA of the CDR3: TGTGCCAGCAGCTTAACAGGCAATCAGCCCCAGCATTTT. Translating it yields CASSLTGNQPQHF.

This chain links TRBV24-1 with TRBJ2-2, with TRBD1 identical over 8 bases. V trimming: 4 bases; J trimming: 5 bases; junction bases outside the gene matches: 5. Germline assignment: CDR1 KGHDR and CDR2 SFDVKD. The CDR3 extends over 15 amino acids. The CDR3 loop reads CATSDRTGSTGELFF. The CDR3 DNA is TGTGCCACCAGTGACCGGACAGGGAGTACCGGGGAGCTGTTTTTT.

The chain couples TRBV14 to TRBJ1-1; D not certain. CDR1 is SGHDN, CDR2 FVKESK, per germline. With 4 bases removed from V and 1 base from J, the gap between germline ends came to 13 bases. This CDR3 has 15 residues. The CDR3, as DNA: TGTGCCAGCAGCCGGCTTGGACGGGAGAACACTGAAGCTTTCTTT. Translation: CASSRLGRENTEAFF. Drawing the rest from reference TRBV14 and TRBJ1-1, the complete variable domain is EAGVTQFPSHSVIEKGQTVTLRCDPISGHDNLYWYRRVMGKEIKFLLHFVKESKQDESGMPNNRFLAERTGGTYSTLKVQPAELEDSGVYFCASSRLGRENTEAFFGQGTRLTVV.

The J gene is TRBJ1-5, the V gene TRBV6-5; perhaps TRBD1 as D (5 bases). Germline assignment: CDR1 MNHEY and CDR2 SVGAGI. This CDR3 spans 15 amino acids. V lost 10 bases and J lost 6, with 22 bases in between. The CDR3 nucleotides read TGTGCCACTGTAGTTGGGGCCTACCTTGGTCAGCCCCAGCATTTT. Translated, it gives CATVVGAYLGQPQHF.

CDR3 bases: TGTGCCAGCAGCTTTCGATACAGGGCGGCAGATACGCAGTATTTT. Translation gives CASSFRYRAADTQYF. V gene TRBV7-8 combines with J gene TRBJ2-3; a weak D match, TRBD1 (6 bases). This CDR3 has 15 amino acids. V lost 3 bases, J lost 4 bases, and 14 bases lay in between. The germline V gene encodes CDR1 SGHVS and CDR2 FQNEAQ.

This clone was seen only once. The V gene is TRBV10-3, the J gene TRBJ2-5; D perhaps matches TRBD1 (6 bases). The germline CDR1 and CDR2 sequences are ENHRY and SYGVKD. The V gene lost 10 bases and the J gene lost 1 base, with 13 bases spanning the gap. This CDR3 is built from 13 residues. The CDR3 spells CATRDKPQETQYF. The CDR3 DNA reads TGTGCCACCAGGGACAAACCCCAAGAGACCCAGTACTTC.